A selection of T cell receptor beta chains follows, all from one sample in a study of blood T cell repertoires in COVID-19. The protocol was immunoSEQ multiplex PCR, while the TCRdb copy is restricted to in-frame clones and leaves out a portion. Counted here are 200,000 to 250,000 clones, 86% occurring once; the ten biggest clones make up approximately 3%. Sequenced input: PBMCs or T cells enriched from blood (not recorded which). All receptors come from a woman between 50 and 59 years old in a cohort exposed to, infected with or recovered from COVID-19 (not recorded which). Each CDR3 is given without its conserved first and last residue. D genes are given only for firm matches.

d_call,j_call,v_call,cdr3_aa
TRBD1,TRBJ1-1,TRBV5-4,ASSFRQGAPEAF
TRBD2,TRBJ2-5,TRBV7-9,ASSGWSGDRRETQY
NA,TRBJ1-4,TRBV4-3,ASSHNWAGAREKLF
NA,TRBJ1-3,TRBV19,ASSKGAISPSGNTIY
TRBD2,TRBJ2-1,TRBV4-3,ASSQDELAGAREQF
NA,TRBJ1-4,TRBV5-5,ASSSAPQVNEKLF
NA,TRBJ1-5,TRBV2,ASSEQGGNQPQH
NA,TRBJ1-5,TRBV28,ASSFFSRDQPQH
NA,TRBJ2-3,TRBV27,ASSPHSDTDTQY
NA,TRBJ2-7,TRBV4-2,ASSQGATRHEQY
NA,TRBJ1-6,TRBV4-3,ASSQDSVARGYNSPLH
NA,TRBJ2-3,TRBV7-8,ASSLAMIASYSDTQY
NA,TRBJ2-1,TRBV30,AWSGRLGHNEQF
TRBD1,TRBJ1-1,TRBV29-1,SARDSTMNTEAF
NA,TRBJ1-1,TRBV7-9,ASSFSGDTEAF
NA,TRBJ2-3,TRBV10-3,AISDMVQVIGSDTQY
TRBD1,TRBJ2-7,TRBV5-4,ASSLGQGSYEQY
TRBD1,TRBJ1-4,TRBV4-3,ASSPQGASTNEKLF
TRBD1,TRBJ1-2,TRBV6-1,ASSDTRDRFFRGYT
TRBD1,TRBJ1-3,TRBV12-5,ASGLPQGTPSSGNTIY
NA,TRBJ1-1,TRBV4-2,ASSQETGNTEAF
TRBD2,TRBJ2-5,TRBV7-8,ASSLVVAGGSETQY
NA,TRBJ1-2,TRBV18,ASSIAARPEYGYT
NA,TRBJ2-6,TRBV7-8,ASSYRASGANVLT
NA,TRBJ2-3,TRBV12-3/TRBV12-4,ASTLTRDTQY
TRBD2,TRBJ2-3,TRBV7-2,ASSPDSTSVTDTQY
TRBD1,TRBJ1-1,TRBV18,ASSPIQGAKSNTEAF
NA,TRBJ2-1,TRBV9,ASSVGRTGNEQF
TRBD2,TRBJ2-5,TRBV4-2,ASSQGTSGGTQY
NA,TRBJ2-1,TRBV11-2,ASSFGGYSYNEQF
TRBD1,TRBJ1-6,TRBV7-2,ASSSGQVINSPLH
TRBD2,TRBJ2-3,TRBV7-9,AIETSSGAIDTQY
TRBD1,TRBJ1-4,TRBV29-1,SVAQGAYEKLF
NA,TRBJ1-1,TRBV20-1,SATDRIEAF
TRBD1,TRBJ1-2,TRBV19,ASSPRTGYGYT
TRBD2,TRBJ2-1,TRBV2,ASRPTSGEQF
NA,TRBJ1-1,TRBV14,ASSQERGGPAF
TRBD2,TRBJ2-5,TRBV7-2,ASSRGGGSPETQY
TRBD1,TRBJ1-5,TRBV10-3,AISESRGPAQPQH
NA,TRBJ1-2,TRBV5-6,ASSRLFRGSSGGYT
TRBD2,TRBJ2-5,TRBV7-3,ASSLGLAGGIQETQY
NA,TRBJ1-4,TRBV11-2,ASSFSPGGNEKLF